This TCR beta chain is drawn from a study of vaccination and CD4 T cells after COVID-19. Study-level results: Looking at convalescent patients, a median approximately 86% of reactive clones were present only post-vaccination. Analysis covered relatively few convalescent patients and lacked any early post-infection timepoints.

Treatment of the sample: roughly ten-day PBMC culture with coronavirus spike peptide pools or control peptides (ViraFEST assay). First, ViraFEST expanded antigen-specific T cells with peptide pools, and next it sequenced the TCRs. With regard to this clonotype: No antigen is known for it.

Germline-derived CDR1 and CDR2 are KGHDR and SFDVKD. The length of the CDR3 is 15 residues. J gave up 7 bases and V 1 base, and 6 bases lay outside the gene matches. Cultured CD4+ T-cell DNA underwent Oncomine TCR Beta short-read sequencing. CD4+ T cells were cultured, and genomic DNA was extracted from them. TCRdb re-called the PCR reads through MiXCR, storing one row per CDR3 protein. The sample contains about 25,000 distinct CDR3 sequences, approximately 40% of which appear only once. Sequencing was carried out using CD4+ T cells from blood, cultured in vitro. The rearrangement joins TRBV24-1 to TRBJ2-1; 7 bases agree with TRBD2. The receptor's source is a human donor who had recovered from COVID-19. In nucleotides, the CDR3 is TGTGCCACCAGTGATTTAAAGGGTAGCGGGAATGAGCAGTTCTTC. Its translation: CATSDLKGSGNEQFF.